This T cell receptor beta chain was identified in a study of cytomegalovirus exposure and HLA in healthy donors. At the level of the study: According to later analysis, the same platform produced the 130 or so validation and under 700 first-cohort repertoires.

Clones were read by immunoSEQ multiplex PCR, and TCRdb kept only the in-frame ones, dropping some. This sample has about 120,000 clones, with 75% to 90% found just once. V gave up 5 bases and J gave up 7 bases; unmatched junction bases: 7. Germline V CDR1 and CDR2: GTSNPN, SVGIG (reference sequence). CDR3 length: 12 residues. This TCR was sampled from a woman between 18 and 29 years old in good health and CMV-seronegative. This chain links TRBV30 with TRBJ2-5; TRBD1 agrees at 7 bases. Sequenced input: PBMCs. The CDR3 region is CAWSTGQSTQYF. The CDR3 DNA follows: TGTGCCTGGTCGACAGGGCAATCGACCCAGTACTTC.